This T cell receptor beta chain was profiled in a study of blood T cells in healthy people across ages. Study observations and caveats: Bulk PBMC profiling left naive and antigen-experienced comparisons inconclusive.

CDR3 size: 13 residues. The germline CDR1 and CDR2 sequences are SEHNR and FQNEAQ (reference sequence). After removal of 7 bases from V and 5 bases from J, the junction contained 6 bases not matched to a gene. The individuals who served as donors were healthy Caucasians living in Russia, aged roughly 6 to 90. Concerning this clonotype: The antigen remains undetermined.

Primed by a sample-barcoded 5' primer and a J-beta primer mix, a second PCR proceeded for about 7 to 12 cycles. Tags on each cDNA molecule came from a template-switch adaptor with 12 random nucleotides. TCRdb used MiXCR to reprocess the 5' RACE reads, holding one entry per CDR3 protein. The table shows 1.5 million to 2 million distinct CDR3 sequences, with roughly 50% occurring only once. Sequencing used blood. The chain combines TRBV7-9 with TRBJ2-5, with 8 bases aligning to TRBD1. The sequence was collected from a middle-aged woman in good health. The CDR3 here is CASNAAGGETQYF. In DNA form, the CDR3 reads TGTGCCAGCAATGCCGCAGGGGGCGAGACCCAGTACTTC.